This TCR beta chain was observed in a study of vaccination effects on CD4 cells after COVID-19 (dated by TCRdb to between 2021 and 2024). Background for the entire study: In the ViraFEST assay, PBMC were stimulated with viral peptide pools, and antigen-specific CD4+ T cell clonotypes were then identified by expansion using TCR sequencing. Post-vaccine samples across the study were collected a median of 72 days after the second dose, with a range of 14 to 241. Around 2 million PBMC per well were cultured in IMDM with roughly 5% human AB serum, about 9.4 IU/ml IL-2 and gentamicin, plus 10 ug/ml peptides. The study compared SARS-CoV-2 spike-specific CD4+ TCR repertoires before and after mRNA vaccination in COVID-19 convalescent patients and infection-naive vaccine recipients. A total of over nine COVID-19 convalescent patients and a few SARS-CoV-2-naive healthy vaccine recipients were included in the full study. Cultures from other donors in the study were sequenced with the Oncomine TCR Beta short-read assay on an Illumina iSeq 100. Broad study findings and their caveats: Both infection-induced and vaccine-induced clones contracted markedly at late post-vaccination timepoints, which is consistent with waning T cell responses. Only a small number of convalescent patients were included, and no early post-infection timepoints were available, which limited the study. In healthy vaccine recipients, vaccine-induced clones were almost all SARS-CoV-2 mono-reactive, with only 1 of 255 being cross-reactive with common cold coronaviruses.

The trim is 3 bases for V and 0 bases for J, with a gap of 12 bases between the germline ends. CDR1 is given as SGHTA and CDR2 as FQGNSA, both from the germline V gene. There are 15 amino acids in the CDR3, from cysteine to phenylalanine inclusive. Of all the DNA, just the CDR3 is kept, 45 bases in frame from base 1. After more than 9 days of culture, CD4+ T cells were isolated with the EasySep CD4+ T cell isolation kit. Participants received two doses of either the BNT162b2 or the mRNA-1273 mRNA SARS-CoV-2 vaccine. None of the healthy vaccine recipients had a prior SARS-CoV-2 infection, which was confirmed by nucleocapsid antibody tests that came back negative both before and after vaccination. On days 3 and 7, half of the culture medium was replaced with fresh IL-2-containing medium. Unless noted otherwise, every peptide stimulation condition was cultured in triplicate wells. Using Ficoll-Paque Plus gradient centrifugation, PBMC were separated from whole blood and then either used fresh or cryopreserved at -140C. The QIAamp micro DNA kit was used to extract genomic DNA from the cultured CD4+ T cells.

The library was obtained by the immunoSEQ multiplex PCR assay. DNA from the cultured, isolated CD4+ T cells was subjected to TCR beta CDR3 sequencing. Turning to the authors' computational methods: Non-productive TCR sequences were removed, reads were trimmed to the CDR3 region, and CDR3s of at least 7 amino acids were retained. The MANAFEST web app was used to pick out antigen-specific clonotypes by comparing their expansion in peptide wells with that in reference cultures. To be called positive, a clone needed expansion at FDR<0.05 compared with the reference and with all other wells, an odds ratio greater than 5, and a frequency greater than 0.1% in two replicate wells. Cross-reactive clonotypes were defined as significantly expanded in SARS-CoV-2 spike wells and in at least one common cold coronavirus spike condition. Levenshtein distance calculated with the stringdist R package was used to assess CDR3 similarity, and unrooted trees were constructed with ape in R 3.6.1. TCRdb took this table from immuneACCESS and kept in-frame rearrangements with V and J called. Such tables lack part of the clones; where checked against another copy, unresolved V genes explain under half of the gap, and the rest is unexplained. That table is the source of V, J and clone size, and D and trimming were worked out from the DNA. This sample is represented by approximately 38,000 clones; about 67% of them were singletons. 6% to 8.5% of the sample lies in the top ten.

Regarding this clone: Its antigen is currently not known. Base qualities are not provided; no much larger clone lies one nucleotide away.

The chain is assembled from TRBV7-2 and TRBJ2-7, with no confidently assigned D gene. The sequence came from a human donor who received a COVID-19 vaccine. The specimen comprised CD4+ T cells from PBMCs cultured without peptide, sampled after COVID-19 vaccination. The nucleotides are TGTGCCAGCAGCTTTAGTAACAGTCTCTCCTACGAGCAGTACTTC. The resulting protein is CASSFSNSLSYEQYF.